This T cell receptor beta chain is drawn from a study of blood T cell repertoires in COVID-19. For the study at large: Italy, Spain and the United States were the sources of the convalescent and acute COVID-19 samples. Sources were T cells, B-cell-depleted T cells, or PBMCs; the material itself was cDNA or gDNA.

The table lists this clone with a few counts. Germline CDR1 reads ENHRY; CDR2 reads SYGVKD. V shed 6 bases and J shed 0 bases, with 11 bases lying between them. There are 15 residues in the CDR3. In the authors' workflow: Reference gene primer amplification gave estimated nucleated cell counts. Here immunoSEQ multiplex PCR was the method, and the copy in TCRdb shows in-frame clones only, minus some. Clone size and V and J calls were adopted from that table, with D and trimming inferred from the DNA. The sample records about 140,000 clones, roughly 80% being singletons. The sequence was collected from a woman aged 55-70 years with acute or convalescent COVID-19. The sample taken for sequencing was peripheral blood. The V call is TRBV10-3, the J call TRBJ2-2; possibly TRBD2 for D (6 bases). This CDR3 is CAISVGLSNTGELFF. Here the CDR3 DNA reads TGTGCCATCAGCGTCGGACTATCGAACACCGGGGAGCTGTTTTTT.